Below are 21 T cell receptor beta chains sequenced from a single sample in a study of technical replicates of blood from several donors. Assay used: immunoSEQ multiplex PCR; TCRdb lists only in-frame clones, some missing. The sample has around 80,000 clones, 95% to 98% seen once; the top ten hold more than 0.12%. Sample: T cells isolated from PBMCs. These receptors all come from a human donor in good health.

This chain uses TRBV5-1 with TRBJ2-2; 9 bases fit TRBD2. Trimming at V came to 0 bases and at J to 5 bases, leaving 8 bases not matched to a gene. Germline CDR1 is SGHRS and CDR2 is YFSETQ. This CDR3 contains 17 residues. For the CDR3, the DNA is TGCGCCAGCAGCTTGGTTAGCGGGAGTAAAGATACCGGGGAGCTGTTTTTT. This encodes CASSLVSGSKDTGELFF.

The gene calls are TRBV14 and TRBJ2-5; D is undetermined. Between the trimmed V and J ends, which lost 5 bases and 7 bases, there was a span of 14 bases. The CDR3 sequence is 13 residues long. CDR1 SGHDN and CDR2 FVKESK come from the germline V gene. The CDR3 DNA sequence: TGTGCCAGCAGCATTTGGCCCGCAGGGACCCAGTACTTC. It yields the protein CASSIWPAGTQYF. The full variable domain, in which reference TRBV14 and TRBJ2-5 provide the parts outside the CDR3, is EAGVTQFPSHSVIEKGQTVTLRCDPISGHDNLYWYRRVMGKEIKFLLHFVKESKQDESGMPNNRFLAERTGGTYSTLKVQPAELEDSGVYFCASSIWPAGTQYFGPGTRLLVL.

The chain carries TRBV7-9 and TRBJ2-5; a weak D match, TRBD2 (5 bases). V dropped 10 bases and J dropped 12 bases, with 12 bases sitting between them. Germline CDR1 is SEHNR and CDR2 is FQNEAQ (reference sequence). This CDR3 comprises 9 residues. DNA for the CDR3: TGTGCCATCAACCCCGGGAAGTACTTC. Amino acids: CAINPGKYF.

This clone came up once. J is TRBJ1-5 and V is TRBV28; D might be TRBD1 (6 bases). Germline V gene lookup returns CDR1 MDHEN and CDR2 SYDVKM. The CDR3 is 16 amino acids. With 4 bases removed from V and 4 bases from J, the gap between germline ends came to 17 bases. CDR3 amino acids: CASSSQQGLGNQPQHF. The CDR3 DNA reads TGTGCCAGCAGTTCCCAACAGGGATTAGGAAATCAGCCCCAGCATTTT.

A single count supports this clone. The gene calls are TRBV19 and TRBJ1-1; no clear D gene. In germline, CDR1 is LNHDA, CDR2 SQIVND (reference sequence). The V and J ends lost 5 bases and 0 bases respectively, with 13 bases between them. The CDR3 is made up of 15 amino acids. CDR3 sequence: CASSPRMAVNTEAFF. The CDR3 DNA reads TGTGCCAGTAGTCCTAGGATGGCAGTGAACACTGAAGCTTTCTTT.

This chain links TRBV5-3 with TRBJ2-1; no firm D call. TRBV5-3 is marked as an open reading frame, function uncertain. The germline V and J ends were trimmed by 0 bases and 0 bases, with 7 bases remaining between them. There are 15 residues in the CDR3. CDR3 bases: TGTGCCAGAAGCTTGGCCACCGGCTCCTACAATGAGCAGTTCTTC. It codes for CARSLATGSYNEQFF.

V gene TRBV5-5 combines with J gene TRBJ1-2; D is uncertain. Deletions cut 3 bases from V and 14 bases from J, with 14 bases between. Germline V gives CDR1 SGHKS, CDR2 YYEKEE (reference sequence). The CDR3 runs to 11 residues. The CDR3 nucleotides are TGTGCCAGCAGCTCCCTACCTCGTACGACCTTC. Its translation is CASSSLPRTTF.

The count of this clone is one. V is TRBV7-3 and J is TRBJ2-1; 7 bases align to TRBD1. With 5 bases clipped from V and 7 bases from J, the junction kept 8 bases outside the gene matches. Looked up from germline, CDR1 is SGHTA and CDR2 is FQGTGA. The CDR3 runs to 14 residues. CDR3 protein: CASSEGAANNEQFF. The CDR3 DNA follows: TGTGCCAGCAGCGAGGGGGCGGCTAATAATGAGCAGTTCTTC.

The CDR3 bases are TGTGCCAGCAGCTTAGATTTAAGCCGAGAGCAGTACTTC. It codes for CASSLDLSREQYF. The rearrangement uses TRBV11-2 and TRBJ2-7; D ambiguous. The germline CDR1 and CDR2 sequences are SGHAT and FQNNGV. The CDR3 has 13 amino acids. The V end lost 0 bases, the J end lost 7 bases, and 10 bases lay between the germline ends.

The genes are TRBV27 and TRBJ2-3, with TRBD1 as a possible D gene (5 bases). Germline CDR1 and CDR2: MNHEY and SMNVEV (reference sequence). V shed 4 bases and J shed 3 bases, with 11 bases lying between them. The CDR3 loop spans 14 amino acids. This CDR3 is CASSYYRGTDTQYF. The CDR3 coding sequence is TGTGCCAGCAGTTATTATAGGGGAACAGATACGCAGTATTTT.

The J gene is TRBJ2-7, the V gene TRBV11-1; TRBD1 might be the D (5 bases). The CDR3 loop spans 15 amino acids. Germline loops: CDR1 SGHAT, CDR2 FQDESV (reference sequence). V was pared by 1 base and J by 1 base, with 11 bases between. This chain's CDR3 is CASSLGGQFSYEQYF. The CDR3 coding sequence is TGTGCCAGCAGCTTAGGGGGCCAGTTTTCCTACGAGCAGTACTTC.

The J gene is TRBJ2-7, the V gene TRBV10-2; D call uncertain. From germline, CDR1 is WSHSY and CDR2 SAAADI. Trimming cost V 8 bases and J 3 bases, with 8 bases left between them. The CDR3 has 11 residues. CDR3 nucleotides: TGCGCCAGCCGCGATTACTACGAGCAGTACTTC. Translation gives CASRDYYEQYF.

This clone was counted once. In nucleotides, the CDR3 is TGTGCCAGCAGCTTGCCACAGGGGTCCTACAATGAGCAGTTCTTC. Translated: CASSLPQGSYNEQFF. The genes are TRBV5-4 and TRBJ2-1, with 7 bases aligning to TRBD1. The length of the CDR3 is 15 residues. Trimming at V came to 1 base and at J to 1 base, leaving 2 bases not matched to a gene. Germline V gene data show CDR1 as SGHNT and CDR2 as YYREEE (reference sequence).

The chain uses TRBV6-4 and TRBJ2-3; D is perhaps TRBD1 (6 bases). Trimming cost V 2 bases and J 7 bases, with 10 bases left between them. Germline-derived CDR1 and CDR2 are MRHNA and SNTAGT. This CDR3 region has 13 residues. The CDR3 protein is CASSDTGRNTQYF. Here the CDR3 DNA reads TGTGCCAGCAGTGACACAGGGAGAAATACGCAGTATTTT.

This clone was seen a single time. This rearrangement joins TRBV18 to TRBJ2-7; 8 nucleotides line up with TRBD1. V gave up 4 bases and J gave up 6 bases; unmatched junction bases: 8. This CDR3 is 14 amino acids long. CDR1 and CDR2 from the germline V gene are KGHSH and LQKENI. The CDR3 DNA sequence: TGTGCCAGCTCACAAACGGACAGGGCGGGCGAGCAGTACTTC. Protein sequence: CASSQTDRAGEQYF. The full variable domain, completed using reference TRBV18 and TRBJ2-7, is NAGVMQNPRHLVRRRGQEARLRCSPMKGHSHVYWYRQLPEEGLKFMVYLQKENIIDESGMPKERFSAEFPKEGPSILRIQQVVRGDSAAYFCASSQTDRAGEQYFGPGTRLTVT.

The chain has TRBV4-1 and TRBJ2-7; TRBD2 aligns across 7 bases. In germline, CDR1 is MGHRA, CDR2 YSYEKL. The CDR3 runs to 16 residues. Unmatched junction bases numbered 9, after V lost 0 bases and J lost 4 bases. Written as DNA, the CDR3 is TGCGCCAGCAGCCAAGAGTACGGGAGGTCCTATTACGAGCAGTACTTC. It encodes CASSQEYGRSYYEQYF.

The CDR3 DNA is TGTGCCAGTACCCTGGCAGGGGGCTATGGCTACACCTTC. Protein product: CASTLAGGYGYTF. This rearrangement joins TRBV19 to TRBJ1-2; 7 bases agree with TRBD1. The CDR3 has 13 residues. Trimming removed 7 bases from V and 4 bases from J; junction bases left unmatched: 6. Germline V gives CDR1 LNHDA, CDR2 SQIVND (reference sequence).

The chain is built from TRBV5-4 and TRBJ1-2; D perhaps matches TRBD1 (6 bases). The ends were cut back, 4 bases at V and 8 bases at J, with 18 bases in the middle. The CDR3 is 14 residues long. Germline V gene sequence: CDR1 SGHNT, CDR2 YYREEE (reference sequence). CDR3 sequence (DNA): TGTGCCAGCAGCCCACGGACAGTCCAGGGGGGCTACACCTTC. Its protein is CASSPRTVQGGYTF.

The rearrangement links TRBV7-9 to TRBJ2-7; TRBD1 matches at 7 bases. With 5 bases clipped from V and 8 bases from J, the junction kept 6 bases outside the gene matches. This CDR3 has 12 residues. Germline lookup yields CDR1 SEHNR and CDR2 FQNEAQ (reference sequence). The CDR3 DNA follows: TGTGCCAGCAGCGTACGACAGGGCAAGCAGTACTTC. Translated, it gives CASSVRQGKQYF.

The J gene is TRBJ2-1, the V gene TRBV4-1; unclear D gene. The CDR3 extends over 14 amino acids. With 1 base removed from V and 3 bases from J, the gap between germline ends came to 7 bases. The germline gives CDR1 MGHRA, CDR2 YSYEKL. CDR3 protein: CASSQVLDYNEQFF. The CDR3 nucleotides are TGCGCCAGCAGCCAAGTTCTAGACTACAATGAGCAGTTCTTC.

This clone was found once. DNA for the CDR3: TGTGCCAGCAGTGAAGGGGGACAGGGGGTTCACGAGCAGTACTTC. Translation: CASSEGGQGVHEQYF. The chain links TRBV6-1 to TRBJ2-7, with 11 bases lining up with TRBD1. Germline loops: CDR1 MNHNS, CDR2 SASEGT. Germline trimming cut 1 base from V and 5 bases from J; bases unmatched to any gene: 4. The CDR3 contains 15 residues.